What follows are 7 T cell receptor beta chains derived from one specimen sequenced in a study of cytomegalovirus exposure and HLA in healthy donors. Sequencing was performed with immunoSEQ multiplex PCR; in TCRdb, only in-frame clones are kept and a portion is missing. Of 100,000 to 150,000 clones listed, approximately 94% are singletons. Sequences were obtained from PBMCs. These receptors were collected from a woman aged 18-35 years in good health and CMV-seronegative.

V gene TRBV19 combines with J gene TRBJ2-3, with 7 bases lining up with TRBD2. The trim removed 5 bases at V and 6 bases at J, leaving 11 bases unmatched. The germline V gene encodes CDR1 LNHDA and CDR2 SQIVND (reference sequence). The CDR3 runs 15 residues. CDR3 nucleotide sequence: TGTGCCAGTAGTTCCCGGCCGGGAGGCTTGGATACGCAGTATTTT. Translated, it gives CASSSRPGGLDTQYF. The full variable domain, in which reference TRBV19 and TRBJ2-3 provide the parts outside the CDR3, is DGGITQSPKYLFRKEGQNVTLSCEQNLNHDAMYWYRQDPGQGLRLIYYSQIVNDFQKGDIAEGYSVSREKKESFPLTVTSAQKNPTAFYLCASSSRPGGLDTQYFGPGTRLTVL.

J is TRBJ1-4 and V is TRBV5-1, with TRBD1 matching over 11 bases. CDR1 is SGHRS and CDR2 is YFSETQ in the germline V gene. The length of the CDR3 is 16 residues. Trimming cost V 3 bases and J 8 bases; bases outside gene matches: 9. CDR3 loop: CASSSAGTGGSEKLFF. The DNA of the CDR3 is TGCGCCAGCAGCTCGGCGGGGACAGGGGGAAGCGAAAAACTGTTTTTT.

The V call is TRBV6-6, the J call TRBJ2-7, with D maybe TRBD2 (6 bases). CDR1 is MNHNY and CDR2 is SVGAGI in the germline V gene (reference sequence). The CDR3 is 14 amino acids. Trimming shortened V by 5 bases and J by 0 bases, and 11 bases separated the two germline ends. CDR3 amino acids: CASSDIGGSYEQYF. Written as DNA, the CDR3 is TGTGCCAGCAGTGATATCGGGGGCTCCTACGAGCAGTACTTC.

The rearrangement uses TRBV19 and TRBJ1-1; 7 positions match TRBD1. The CDR3 has 15 residues. Germline V gives CDR1 LNHDA, CDR2 SQIVND (reference sequence). J gave up 2 bases and V 6 bases, and 9 bases lay outside the gene matches. The CDR3, as DNA: TGTGCCAGTAGGGCCCCCGGGACAGCCAACACTGAAGCTTTCTTT. This translates into CASRAPGTANTEAFF.

V usage is TRBV27 and J usage is TRBJ2-7, with 7 bases matching TRBD2. CDR3 length: 15 amino acids. Germline V CDR1 and CDR2: MNHEY, SMNVEV (reference sequence). V shed 7 bases, J shed 1 base, and the junction held 10 bases outside the gene matches. The CDR3 region has the DNA TGTGCCAGCACCCTATTAGCGGGCCCATCCTACGAGCAGTACTTC. The encoded protein is CASTLLAGPSYEQYF.

The chain employs TRBV28 and TRBJ1-4; 10 bases line up with TRBD1. With V trimmed by 3 bases and J by 5 bases, 6 bases remained unmatched. This CDR3 has 16 amino acids. Germline CDR1 and CDR2: MDHEN and SYDVKM. This chain's CDR3 is CASSFSPGQGNEKLFF. CDR3 nucleotides: TGTGCCAGCAGTTTTTCACCGGGACAGGGGAATGAAAAACTGTTTTTT.

This rearrangement joins TRBV5-4 to TRBJ2-3; D is possibly TRBD1 (6 bases). CDR3 length: 12 residues. V lost 7 bases to trimming and J lost 4 bases, with 10 bases between them. The germline V gene encodes CDR1 SGHNT and CDR2 YYREEE (reference sequence). This CDR3 reads CASGGGSDTQYF. The CDR3 DNA follows: TGTGCCAGCGGTGGGGGCTCAGATACGCAGTATTTT. Drawing the rest from reference TRBV5-4 and TRBJ2-3, the complete variable domain is ETGVTQSPTHLIKTRGQQVTLRCSSQSGHNTVSWYQQALGQGPQFIFQYYREEENGRGNFPPRFSGLQFPNYSSELNVNALELDDSALYLCASGGGSDTQYFGPGTRLTVL.